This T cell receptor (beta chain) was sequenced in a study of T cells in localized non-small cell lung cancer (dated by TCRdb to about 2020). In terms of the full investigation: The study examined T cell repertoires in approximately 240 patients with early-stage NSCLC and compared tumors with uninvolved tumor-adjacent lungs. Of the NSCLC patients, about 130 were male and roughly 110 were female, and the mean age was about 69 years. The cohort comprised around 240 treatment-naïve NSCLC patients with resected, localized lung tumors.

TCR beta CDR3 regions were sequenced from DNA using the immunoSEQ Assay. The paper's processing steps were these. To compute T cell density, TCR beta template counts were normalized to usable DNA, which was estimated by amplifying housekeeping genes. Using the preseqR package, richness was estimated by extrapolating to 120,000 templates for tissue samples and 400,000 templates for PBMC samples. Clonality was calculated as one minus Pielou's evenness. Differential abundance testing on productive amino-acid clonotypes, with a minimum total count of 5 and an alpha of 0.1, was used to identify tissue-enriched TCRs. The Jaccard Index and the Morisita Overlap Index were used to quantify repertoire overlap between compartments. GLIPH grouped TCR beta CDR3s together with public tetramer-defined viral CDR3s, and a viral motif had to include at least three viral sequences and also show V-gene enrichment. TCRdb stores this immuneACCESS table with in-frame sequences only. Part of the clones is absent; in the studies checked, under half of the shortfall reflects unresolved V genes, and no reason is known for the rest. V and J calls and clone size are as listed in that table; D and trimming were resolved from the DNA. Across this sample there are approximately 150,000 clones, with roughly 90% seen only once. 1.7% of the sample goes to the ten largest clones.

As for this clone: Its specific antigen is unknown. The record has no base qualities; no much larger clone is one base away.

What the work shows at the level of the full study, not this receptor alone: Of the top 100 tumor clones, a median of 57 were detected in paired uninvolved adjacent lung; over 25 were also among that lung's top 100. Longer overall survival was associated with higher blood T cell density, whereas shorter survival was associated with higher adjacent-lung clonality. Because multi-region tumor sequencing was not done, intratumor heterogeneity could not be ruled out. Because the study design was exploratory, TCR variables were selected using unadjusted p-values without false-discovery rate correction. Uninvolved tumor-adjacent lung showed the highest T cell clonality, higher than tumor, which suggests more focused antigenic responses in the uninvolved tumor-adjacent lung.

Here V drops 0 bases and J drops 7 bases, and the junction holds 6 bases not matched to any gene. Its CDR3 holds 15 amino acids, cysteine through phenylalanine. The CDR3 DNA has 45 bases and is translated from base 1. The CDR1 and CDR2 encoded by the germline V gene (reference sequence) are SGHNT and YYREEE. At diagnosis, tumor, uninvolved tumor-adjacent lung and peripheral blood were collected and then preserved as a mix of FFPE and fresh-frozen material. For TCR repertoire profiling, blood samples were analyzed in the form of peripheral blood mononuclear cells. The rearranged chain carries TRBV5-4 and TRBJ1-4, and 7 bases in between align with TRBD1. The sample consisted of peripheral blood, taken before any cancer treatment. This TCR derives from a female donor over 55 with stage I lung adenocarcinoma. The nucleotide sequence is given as TGTGCCAGCAGCTTGGCCAGTCAGGGGGGTGAAAAACTGTTTTTT. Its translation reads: CASSLASQGGEKLFF.